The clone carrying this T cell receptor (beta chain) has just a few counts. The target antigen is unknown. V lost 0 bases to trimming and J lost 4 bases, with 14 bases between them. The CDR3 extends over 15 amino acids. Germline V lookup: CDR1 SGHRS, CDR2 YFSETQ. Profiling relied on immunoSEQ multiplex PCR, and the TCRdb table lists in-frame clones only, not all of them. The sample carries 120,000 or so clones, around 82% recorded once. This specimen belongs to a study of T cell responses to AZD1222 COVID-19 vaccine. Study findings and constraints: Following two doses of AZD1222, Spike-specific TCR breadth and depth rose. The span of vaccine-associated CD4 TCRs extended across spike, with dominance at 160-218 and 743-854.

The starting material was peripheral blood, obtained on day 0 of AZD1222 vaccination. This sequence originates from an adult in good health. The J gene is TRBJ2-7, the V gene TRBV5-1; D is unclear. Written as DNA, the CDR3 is TGCGCCAGCAGCTTGGTAAGGATTGGTCTTTACGAGCAGTACTTC. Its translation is CASSLVRIGLYEQYF.